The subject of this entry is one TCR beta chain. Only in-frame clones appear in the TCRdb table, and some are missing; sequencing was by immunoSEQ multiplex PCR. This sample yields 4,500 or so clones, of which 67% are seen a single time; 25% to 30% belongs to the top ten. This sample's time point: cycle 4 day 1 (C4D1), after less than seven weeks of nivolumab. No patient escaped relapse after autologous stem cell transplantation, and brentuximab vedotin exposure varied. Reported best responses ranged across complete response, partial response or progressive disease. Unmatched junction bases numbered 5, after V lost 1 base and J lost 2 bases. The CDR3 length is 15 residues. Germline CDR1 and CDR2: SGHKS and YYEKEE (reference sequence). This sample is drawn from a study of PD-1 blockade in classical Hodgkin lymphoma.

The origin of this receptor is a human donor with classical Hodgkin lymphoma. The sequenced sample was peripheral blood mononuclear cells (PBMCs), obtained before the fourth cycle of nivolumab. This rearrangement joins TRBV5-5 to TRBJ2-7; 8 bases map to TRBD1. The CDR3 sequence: CASSLFWTGTYEQYF. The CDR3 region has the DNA TGTGCCAGCAGCTTGTTTTGGACAGGGACCTACGAGCAGTACTTC.